A single sample is the source of the 20 T cell receptor beta chains below, sequenced in a study of T-cell reconstitution after alpha-beta-depleted transplantation in children. Preparation of the TCRbeta library used unique molecular identifiers. TCRdb re-called the PCR reads with MiXCR, one entry per CDR3 protein. The data show a few hundred thousand distinct CDR3 sequences, roughly an eighth seen once. The sequencing used PBMCs from the stem cell graft donor, collected from the stem cell graft. These receptors were obtained from a human donor who donated a stem cell graft to a child with combined immunodeficiency.

V is TRBV4-3 and J is TRBJ2-7; TRBD1 is a possible D gene (6 bases). Trimming stripped 3 bases from V and 7 bases from J, with 16 bases between. In germline, CDR1 is LGHNA, CDR2 YSLEER. CDR3 length equals 14 residues. Here the CDR3 DNA reads TGCGCCAGCAGCCACGAACCGAGGACAGAGGAGCAGTACTTC. This codes for CASSHEPRTEEQYF.

Many counts were recorded for this clonotype. The chain has TRBV3-1 and TRBJ2-5; D is uncertain. The V end lost 1 base, the J end lost 4 bases, and 10 bases lay between the germline ends. In germline, CDR1 is LGHDT, CDR2 YNNKEL (reference sequence). The CDR3 is made up of 14 amino acids. The CDR3 DNA sequence: TGTGCCAGCAGCCAAGGGAACCGAAGAGAGACCCAGTACTTC. This gives the protein CASSQGNRRETQYF.

This clonotype was seen ten or more times. The chain links TRBV20-1 to TRBJ2-2, with a possible D match to TRBD2 (6 bases). The CDR3 runs 12 residues. From germline, CDR1 is DFQATT and CDR2 SNEGSKA (reference sequence). Trimming left V 2 bases short and J 8 bases short, with 9 bases between. The CDR3 loop reads CSARSGVGELFF. As DNA, the CDR3 is TGCAGTGCTAGATCGGGAGTGGGGGAGCTGTTTTTT.

This clonotype has at least ten counts. V gene TRBV7-2 combines with J gene TRBJ1-4; unclear D gene. The length of the CDR3 is 17 residues. Per the germline V gene, CDR1 is SGHTA and CDR2 is FQGNSA. V lost 5 bases and J lost 0, with 16 bases in between. The CDR3 reads CASSLITTLATNEKLFF. The CDR3 DNA reads as TGTGCCAGCAGCCTAATTACGACCCTTGCAACTAATGAAAAACTGTTTTTT.

This clonotype was counted many times. The rearrangement uses TRBV11-3 and TRBJ2-3; 8 nucleotides line up with TRBD2. Per the germline V gene, CDR1 is SGHNT and CDR2 is YENEEA. The CDR3 has 15 residues. The trim removed 1 base at V and 4 bases at J, leaving 4 bases unmatched. Written as DNA, the CDR3 is TGTGCCAGCAGCTTAGGGAGCGGGAGCGCAGATACGCAGTATTTT. Protein product: CASSLGSGSADTQYF.

This clonotype was seen a few times. V and J are TRBV15 and TRBJ2-1; perhaps TRBD1 as D (7 bases). CDR3 length: 19 amino acids. V lost 1 base, J lost 8 bases, and 27 bases lay in between. CDR1 LNHNV and CDR2 YYDKDF come from the germline V gene (reference sequence). The CDR3 coding sequence is TGTGCCACCAGCAGAGGAGGAGGGCGAGGGGGCGTTAGGTCTTATGAGCAGTTCTTC. Protein sequence: CATSRGGGRGGVRSYEQFF.

This clonotype was counted a few times. This chain connects TRBV24-1 to TRBJ2-2; 11 nucleotides agree with TRBD2. The trim removed 3 bases at V and 5 bases at J, leaving 10 bases unmatched. The CDR3 sequence is 18 residues long. Germline V CDR1 and CDR2: KGHDR, SFDVKD. CDR3 DNA: TGTGCCACCAGTGATGGGCTAGCGGGAGGCCCGGGGACCGGGGAGCTGTTTTTT. The encoded protein is CATSDGLAGGPGTGELFF.

The chain links TRBV5-5 to TRBJ2-1; D remains unclear. The germline V gene encodes CDR1 SGHKS and CDR2 YYEKEE (reference sequence). Trimming removed 5 bases from V and 0 bases from J, with 9 bases in between. There are 14 residues in the CDR3. CDR3 sequence reads: CASSWWGSYNEQFF. The CDR3 DNA reads as TGTGCCAGCAGTTGGTGGGGCTCCTACAATGAGCAGTTCTTC.

The chain has TRBV7-2 and TRBJ2-7; D unclear. This CDR3 is 15 amino acids long. Germline loops: CDR1 SGHTA, CDR2 FQGNSA. Trimming took off 1 base at V and 0 bases at J, with 10 bases between the two ends. The CDR3 protein is CASSLEGGFSYEQYF. Written as DNA, the CDR3 is TGTGCCAGCAGCTTAGAGGGCGGATTCTCCTACGAGCAGTACTTC. Based on the CDR3 plus reference TRBV7-2 and TRBJ2-7, the full variable domain is GAGVSQSPSNKVTEKGKDVELRCDPISGHTALYWYRQSLGQGLEFLIYFQGNSAPDKSGLPSDRFSAERTGGSVSTLTIQRTQQEDSAVYLCASSLEGGFSYEQYFGPGTRLTVT.

This clonotype was detected many times. The J gene is TRBJ2-3, the V gene TRBV12-3 or TRBV12-4; D remains ambiguous. CDR3 length: 13 amino acids. Trimming shortened V by 6 bases and J by 0 bases, and 7 bases separated the two germline ends. The DNA of the CDR3 is TGTGCCAGCAGGTTGTCTAGCACAGATACGCAGTATTTT. The encoded protein is CASRLSSTDTQYF.

The rearrangement uses TRBV7-8 and TRBJ2-5, with no clear D. The V and J ends lost 2 bases and 2 bases respectively, with 9 bases between them. Germline V gene lookup returns CDR1 SGHVS and CDR2 FQNEAQ. The CDR3 runs 14 residues. CDR3 region: CASSLRRMQETQYF. The CDR3 DNA reads TGTGCCAGCAGCTTAAGGCGGATGCAAGAGACCCAGTACTTC.

This clonotype was detected a few times. The chain uses TRBV5-1 and TRBJ2-2; D remains ambiguous. CDR1 is SGHRS and CDR2 is YFSETQ in the germline V gene. V was cut by 3 bases and J by 5 bases, with 8 bases left in between. The CDR3 totals 13 residues. This CDR3 reads CASSYDPTGELFF. The CDR3 DNA sequence: TGCGCCAGCAGCTACGACCCTACCGGGGAGCTGTTTTTT.

The chain uses TRBV20-1 and TRBJ2-1; 10 bases match TRBD2. V shed 0 bases and J 6 bases; nucleotides not matched to a gene: 8. The CDR3 runs 16 residues. Germline lookup yields CDR1 DFQATT and CDR2 SNEGSKA (reference sequence). Here the CDR3 reads CSARDSGASGGNEQFF. The CDR3, as DNA: TGCAGTGCTAGAGACTCCGGGGCTAGCGGGGGCAATGAGCAGTTCTTC.

This clonotype was recorded only once. V gene TRBV6-2 or TRBV6-3 combines with J gene TRBJ2-3; D is perhaps TRBD1 (6 bases). Germline V gene data show CDR1 as MNHEY and CDR2 as SVGEGT. The CDR3 spans 14 residues. V was trimmed by 4 bases and J by 6 bases, leaving 14 bases between them. The CDR3 nucleotides are TGTGCCAGCAGTTTTCGACAGGCACAGGATACGCAGTATTTT. Encoded protein: CASSFRQAQDTQYF.

J is TRBJ2-3 and V is TRBV20-1, with D possibly called TRBD1 or TRBD2 (5 bases each). V was shortened by 5 bases and J by 13 bases, with 19 bases between the two germline ends. Germline V gene sequence: CDR1 DFQATT, CDR2 SNEGSKA (reference sequence). This CDR3 has 12 residues. The CDR3 region has the DNA TGCAGTGCTGAGGGGCGGCGGCCCTCCGAGTATTTT. It yields the protein CSAEGRRPSEYF.

This clonotype was observed a few times. One junction end does not reproduce the germline sequence, and a read error may be involved. This chain links TRBV6-5 with TRBJ2-1, with 13 positions matching TRBD2. Germline CDR1 MNHEY, CDR2 SVGAGI. The CDR3 covers 14 residues. The CDR3 bases are TGTGCCAGCAGTTCGGGACTAGCGGGGTCCCCTCACCTCTTC. Translation: CASSSGLAGSPHLF.

This clonotype was seen a handful of times. CDR3 DNA: TGTGCCAGCACCGCGGGGGGGCGGAGAGAGACCCAGTACTTC. It is translated as CASTAGGRRETQYF. V and J are TRBV7-2 and TRBJ2-5, with 9 bases aligning to TRBD2. Per the germline V gene, CDR1 is SGHTA and CDR2 is FQGNSA. The CDR3 runs 14 residues. The trim removed 7 bases at V and 4 bases at J, leaving 7 bases unmatched.

In this sample, this clonotype turned up a few times. This rearrangement joins TRBV2 to TRBJ2-3; D might be TRBD1 (5 bases). Germline CDR1 and CDR2: SNHLY and FYNNEI. Trimming pared 5 bases from V and 2 bases from J, leaving 14 bases between. The CDR3 spans 15 residues. CDR3 protein: CASSFQGADTDTQYF. As DNA, the CDR3 is TGTGCCAGCAGTTTCCAAGGGGCGGACACAGATACGCAGTATTTT.

The chain links TRBV6-1 to TRBJ2-1; 8 positions match TRBD1. With 2 bases clipped from V and 2 bases from J, the junction kept 2 bases outside the gene matches. The CDR3 is made up of 15 amino acids. CDR1 is MNHNS and CDR2 is SASEGT in the germline V gene. CDR3 in DNA: TGTGCCAGCAGTGAAACAGGGGGTGCCTACAATGAGCAGTTCTTC. Translating it yields CASSETGGAYNEQFF.

This clonotype was recorded a few times. The chain employs TRBV7-9 and TRBJ2-7; tentatively, D is TRBD2 (6 bases). The CDR3 sequence is 13 residues long. Germline values: CDR1 SEHNR, CDR2 FQNEAQ (reference sequence). Trimming removed 2 bases from V and 3 bases from J, with 8 bases in between. This CDR3 reads CASSLNSGYEQYF. DNA for the CDR3: TGTGCCAGCAGCTTAAATAGCGGCTACGAGCAGTACTTC.